These T cell receptor beta chains were read from a single sample in a study of T cells after yellow fever vaccination. TCRdb re-derived calls from the 5' RACE reads in MiXCR, one entry per CDR3 protein. The sample lists some 300,000 distinct CDR3 sequences, approximately 10% seen once, with around 3.5% in the top ten. The sequencing here drew on CD4+ T cells sorted from PBMCs, taken 5 days after the yellow fever booster vaccination. These receptors came from a man between 18 and 35 years old who received the YFV17D yellow fever vaccine. Each CDR3 is given with its conserved first and last residue. A D gene is named only where the DNA matches it firmly. Rows give clone size only sometimes, using once, few, many, or a class for an expanded clone.

D: NA
size: NA
V: TRBV5-6
J: TRBJ1-2
CDR3: CASSGDGYGYTF
DNA: TGTGCCAGCAGCGGGGACGGCTATGGCTACACCTTC

D: TRBD2
size: few
V: TRBV4-2
J: TRBJ2-7
CDR3: CASSTGGYSYEQYF
DNA: TGTGCCAGCAGCACGGGGGGATACTCCTACGAGCAGTACTTC

D: TRBD1
size: few
V: TRBV18
J: TRBJ2-7
CDR3: CASSPPGTGLKEQYF
DNA: TGTGCCAGCTCGCCACCCGGGACAGGGCTTAAGGAGCAGTACTTC

D: NA
size: few
V: TRBV5-6
J: TRBJ1-3
CDR3: CASSSILQEASGNTIYF
DNA: TGTGCCAGCAGCTCAATATTACAGGAGGCCTCTGGAAACACCATATATTTT

D: TRBD1
size: few
V: TRBV20-1
J: TRBJ1-2
CDR3: CSVHRGGEYGYTF
DNA: TGCAGTGTTCACAGGGGAGGGGAATATGGCTACACCTTC

D: NA
size: many
V: TRBV11-2
J: TRBJ1-5
CDR3: CASSSPTAYSNQPQHF
DNA: TGTGCCAGCAGCTCCCCGACAGCCTATAGCAATCAGCCCCAGCATTTT

D: NA
size: NA
V: TRBV4-1
J: TRBJ2-1
CDR3: CASSHKKGGMNNEQFF
DNA: TGCGCCAGCAGCCATAAAAAGGGGGGAATGAACAATGAGCAGTTCTTC

D: NA
size: NA
V: TRBV9
J: TRBJ2-2
CDR3: CASSVAGAYTGELFF
DNA: TGTGCCAGCAGCGTAGCGGGGGCCTACACCGGGGAGCTGTTTTTT

D: NA
size: many
V: TRBV18
J: TRBJ2-5
CDR3: CASSPPGGTHQETQYF
DNA: TGTGCCAGCTCACCACCGGGGGGGACACACCAAGAGACCCAGTACTTC

D: NA
size: few
V: TRBV20-1
J: TRBJ2-3
CDR3: CSASRGAVLDTQYF
DNA: TGCAGTGCTAGTCGGGGGGCGGTATTAGATACGCAGTATTTT

D: TRBD2
size: NA
V: TRBV30
J: TRBJ2-7
CDR3: CAWSSLAGVLSSYEQYF
DNA: TGTGCCTGGAGTTCACTAGCGGGGGTTCTATCCTCCTACGAGCAGTACTTC

D: NA
size: many
V: TRBV7-3
J: TRBJ2-3
CDR3: CASSLSRGADTQYF
DNA: TGTGCCAGCAGCTTAAGCAGGGGCGCAGATACGCAGTATTTT

D: NA
size: few
V: TRBV6-1
J: TRBJ1-2
CDR3: CASSEGLPTRSAF
DNA: TGTGCCAGCAGTGAAGGTTTGCCAACTAGGAGCGCCTTC

D: NA
size: many
V: TRBV20-1
J: TRBJ2-7
CDR3: CSASPEYEQYF
DNA: TGCAGTGCTAGCCCCGAATACGAGCAGTACTTC

D: NA
size: NA
V: TRBV2
J: TRBJ2-5
CDR3: CASSLPSSGQETQYF
DNA: TGTGCCAGCAGTCTACCCTCCAGCGGCCAAGAGACCCAGTACTTC

D: NA
size: NA
V: TRBV4-1
J: TRBJ2-5
CDR3: CASSQTGGAETQYF
DNA: TGCGCCAGCAGCCAAACAGGAGGGGCAGAGACCCAGTACTTC

D: NA
size: many
V: TRBV7-2
J: TRBJ2-3
CDR3: CASSAGSDTQYF
DNA: TGTGCCAGCAGCGCAGGGTCAGATACGCAGTATTTT

D: NA
size: many
V: TRBV7-2
J: TRBJ2-5
CDR3: CASSPRVGETQYF
DNA: TGTGCCAGCAGCCCCCGGGTGGGGGAGACCCAGTACTTC

D: NA
size: few
V: TRBV2
J: TRBJ1-2
CDR3: CASRGEGYYGYTF
DNA: TGTGCCAGCAGGGGGGAGGGGTACTATGGCTACACCTTC

D: NA
size: many
V: TRBV7-8
J: TRBJ2-6
CDR3: CASSLAGLDFSGANVLTF
DNA: TGTGCCAGCAGCTTAGCAGGGTTGGACTTCTCTGGGGCCAACGTCCTGACTTTC

D: NA
size: few
V: TRBV6-2/TRBV6-3
J: TRBJ1-1
CDR3: CASSRYTNTEAFF
DNA: TGTGCCAGCAGCCGATACACGAACACTGAAGCTTTCTTT

D: NA
size: once
V: TRBV5-4
J: TRBJ2-3
CDR3: CASSSRGTRPDTQYF
DNA: TGTGCCAGCAGCTCACGGGGGACTCGCCCAGATACGCAGTATTTT

D: NA
size: few
V: TRBV7-9
J: TRBJ1-4
CDR3: CASSLDREKLFF
DNA: TGTGCCAGCAGCTTAGATCGCGAAAAACTGTTTTTT

D: NA
size: NA
V: TRBV6-1
J: TRBJ1-2
CDR3: CASYNRRDSYGYTF
DNA: TGTGCCAGCTATAACCGCAGGGATTCCTATGGCTACACCTTC

D: NA
size: NA
V: TRBV4-3
J: TRBJ2-2
CDR3: CASSQAYTGELFF
DNA: TGCGCCAGCAGCCAAGCTTACACCGGGGAGCTGTTTTTT

D: NA
size: few
V: TRBV5-1
J: TRBJ2-3
CDR3: CASSFKGSPDTQYF
DNA: TGCGCCAGCAGCTTTAAGGGGAGCCCAGATACGCAGTATTTT

D: TRBD1
size: few
V: TRBV19
J: TRBJ2-1
CDR3: CASMPTGRSYNEQFF
DNA: TGTGCCAGTATGCCGACAGGGAGATCTTACAATGAGCAGTTCTTC

D: TRBD1
size: few
V: TRBV9
J: TRBJ1-2
CDR3: CASSVGGRTGISGGYTF
DNA: TGTGCCAGCAGCGTAGGTGGGCGGACAGGGATTTCGGGTGGCTACACCTTC

D: TRBD2
size: NA
V: TRBV4-2
J: TRBJ2-5
CDR3: CASSTGGGPGGVETQYF
DNA: TGTGCCAGCAGCACCGGCGGGGGGCCGGGTGGGGTGGAGACCCAGTACTTC

D: NA
size: few
V: TRBV4-3
J: TRBJ1-1
CDR3: CASSQDQRIMNTEAFF
DNA: TGCGCCAGCAGCCAAGACCAACGGATCATGAACACTGAAGCTTTCTTT

D: NA
size: NA
V: TRBV18
J: TRBJ1-5
CDR3: CASSPWQGNQPQHF
DNA: TGTGCCAGCTCACCATGGCAGGGCAATCAGCCCCAGCATTTT